Detailed here is one T cell receptor beta chain. This record comes from a study of blood T cell repertoires in COVID-19. The CDR3 sequence is 15 residues long. V was shortened by 3 bases and J by 3 bases, with 9 bases between the two germline ends. Germline V gene data show CDR1 as MNHNS and CDR2 as SASEGT. Method: immunoSEQ multiplex PCR; TCRdb's copy keeps in-frame clones and lacks some. The sample holds 270,000 or so clones, about 80% seen once. The source of this sequence is a human donor in a cohort sampled during active COVID-19. The sequencing input was peripheral blood. This rearrangement joins TRBV6-1 to TRBJ2-6; no definite D call. The CDR3 DNA follows: TGTGCCAGCAGTGACATGAGGTTTGGGGCCAACGTCCTGACTTTC. Protein: CASSDMRFGANVLTF.